Given below is one T cell receptor (beta chain) in context. Its antigen has not been determined. Base quality data are lacking; no much larger clone is found one base away. Whole blood was collected in K2EDTA tubes by collaborating institutions according to the institutions' own protocols. Collaborator samples were shipped for TCRbeta analysis as frozen whole blood, isolated PBMCs, or DNA extracted from either sample type. The record originates from a study of blood T cell repertoires in COVID-19 (dated by TCRdb to the early 2020s). Context from the whole study: Collaborator samples came from the United States, Italy and Spain and covered acute and convalescent phases of COVID-19. The material from the prospective study consisted of cDNA or gDNA derived from T cells, B-cell-depleted T cells, or PBMCs. Deeply sampled blood TCRbeta repertoires from subjects exposed to, actively infected with, or recovered from COVID-19 were included in the dataset. The repertoires were released in a freely available public database intended as a resource for research on the immune response to SARS-CoV-2. The samples were drawn from two sources: the first 160 participants of the ongoing ImmuneRACE study, and 1,000 to 1,500 subjects contributed by 6 global collaborators. Nearly every sample came with metadata listing a de-identified subject ID, COVID-19 status, age in years and sex. Where available, HLA class I and class II types were obtained from metadata supplied by the sample provider rather than from assay-based typing. General conclusions and limits of the study: Clinical and demographic metadata were provided uncurated, with the amount varying by source and participant.

TCRbeta CDR3 regions were amplified from genomic DNA using the immunoSEQ Assay, a bias-controlled multiplex PCR. The original pipeline was this. Within the assay, amplification of reference gene primers was used to estimate how many nucleated cells each sample contained. To quantify the absolute abundance of each unique TCRbeta CDR3 rearrangement, sequence reads were collapsed and filtered. For each sample, productive Simpson clonality was calculated by taking the square root of Simpson's diversity index across productive rearrangements. TCRdb stores this immuneACCESS table with in-frame sequences only. Part of the clones is absent; in the studies checked, under half of the shortfall reflects unresolved V genes, and no reason is known for the rest. Clone size and V and J calls were adopted from that table, with D and trimming inferred from the DNA. This sample holds about 210,000 clones; more than 65% were observed only once. The top ten hold about 9.7% of the sample.

For CDR1 and CDR2, the germline V gene (reference sequence) lists MNHEY and SMNVEV. V drops 8 bases and J drops 5 bases, leaving 18 bases in between. Its CDR3 holds 14 amino acids, cysteine through phenylalanine. Only the CDR3 part of the read is kept: 42 bases, read in frame from the first base. The origin of this receptor is a man in his fifties or sixties with active or convalescent COVID-19. The sample was peripheral blood. The V and J segments used are TRBV27 and TRBJ2-5, with TRBD1 tentatively as D gene (5 bases match). The bases read TGTGCCAGCGGTATACCCATTCAGGGTGAGACCCAGTACTTC. Its protein is CASGIPIQGETQYF.